This T cell receptor (beta chain) is drawn from a study of blood T cell repertoires in COVID-19. On the study more broadly: Some COVID-19 samples were acute and others convalescent; all came from the United States, Italy and Spain. Sources were T cells, B-cell-depleted T cells, or PBMCs; the material itself was cDNA or gDNA.

The germline CDR1 and CDR2 sequences are SGHTA and FQGTGA. The CDR3 is 17 residues long. The V end lost 2 bases, the J end lost 0 bases, and 16 bases lay between the germline ends. Study processing details: Scientists estimated how many nucleated cells there were by amplifying reference gene primers. Generated by immunoSEQ multiplex PCR, the TCRdb table keeps only in-frame clones and is missing some. That table supplies the V and J calls and clone size; D and trimming were determined from the DNA. The sample holds tens of thousands of clones; more than 65% are singletons and the top ten take less than 20%.

The chain combines TRBV7-3 with TRBJ2-5; the D is unclear. This TCR was sampled from a human donor in a cohort sampled during active COVID-19. The material sequenced was peripheral blood. CDR3 coding DNA: TGTGCCAGCAGCTTAGGCCTGGGTAGGAGACACCAAGAGACCCAGTACTTC. Translation: CASSLGLGRRHQETQYF.